This paragraph covers one TCR beta chain sequence. Source study methods: Reference gene primer amplification in the assay estimated nucleated cell counts. Libraries were prepared by immunoSEQ multiplex PCR; TCRdb keeps only in-frame clonotypes and omits some of them. From that table come the V and J calls and clone size; the DNA was used to work out D and trimming. The sample consists of about 110,000 clones, 80% of them appearing once. Germline CDR1 and CDR2: SGHRS and YFSETQ. V lost 0 bases, J lost 4 bases, and 10 bases lay in between. The CDR3 totals 14 residues. The data belong to a study of blood T cell repertoires in COVID-19. On the study more broadly: Acute-phase and convalescent COVID-19 samples originated in the United States, Italy and Spain. T cells, B-cell-depleted T cells, or PBMCs supplied cDNA or gDNA.

This receptor was taken from a man between 65 and 85 years old with acute or convalescent COVID-19. The chain uses TRBV5-1 and TRBJ1-2; tentatively, D is TRBD1 (6 bases). Sequences were obtained from peripheral blood. CDR3 nucleotide sequence: TGCGCCAGCAGCTTGGTTGGGGGCAGCTATGGCTACACCTTC. Translated: CASSLVGGSYGYTF.